The 17 T cell receptor beta chains listed next were all sequenced from one sample in a study of blood T cell repertoires in COVID-19. Only in-frame clones appear in the TCRdb table, and some are missing; sequencing was by immunoSEQ multiplex PCR. Among roughly 170,000 clones listed, 70% to 90% were seen once. The sequenced material came from peripheral blood. The receptors were gathered from a woman between 45 and 65 years old with COVID-19, enrolled during active disease.

V is TRBV5-5 and J is TRBJ2-7; TRBD1 might be the D (6 bases). Germline loops: CDR1 SGHKS, CDR2 YYEKEE (reference sequence). CDR3 length: 15 residues. V lost 4 bases and J lost 0, with 14 bases in between. In DNA form, the CDR3 reads TGTGCCAGCAGCGCCCTGGGGACAATCTCCTACGAGCAGTACTTC. The encoded protein is CASSALGTISYEQYF.

The chain links TRBV5-5 to TRBJ2-3; tentatively, D is TRBD1 (5 bases). The germline V gene has CDR1 SGHKS and CDR2 YYEKEE (reference sequence). V was trimmed by 4 bases and J by 0 bases, leaving 15 bases between them. The CDR3 is 16 residues long. CDR3 sequence reads: CASSPLLTVSTDTQYF. The CDR3 bases are TGTGCCAGCAGCCCACTCCTGACAGTCAGCACAGATACGCAGTATTTT.

The chain recombines TRBV3-1 (or the pseudogene TRBV3-2) with TRBJ2-5, with D possibly TRBD2 on 7 matching bases. Per the germline V gene, CDR1 is LGHDT and CDR2 is YNNKEL (reference sequence). This CDR3 spans 15 amino acids. V shed 1 base and J shed 5 bases, with 14 bases lying between them. For the CDR3, the DNA is TGTGCCAGCAGCCAAGTGAGGGGGGGCCGGGAGACCCAGTACTTC. This sequence encodes CASSQVRGGRETQYF.

The chain combines TRBV12-3 or TRBV12-4 with TRBJ1-2, with 7 bases that match TRBD1. V was clipped by 6 bases and J by 8 bases; unmatched bases: 9. This CDR3 comprises 13 residues. CDR3 coding DNA: TGTGCCAGCAGCCCCGGACAGGAAGCGGGCTACACCTTC. Its protein is CASSPGQEAGYTF.

This clone has a single count. V is TRBV7-9 and J is TRBJ1-5, with 7 bases identical to TRBD1. With V trimmed by 5 bases and J by 0 bases, 4 bases remained unmatched. The CDR3 is made up of 15 amino acids. The germline gives CDR1 SEHNR, CDR2 FQNEAQ (reference sequence). The CDR3 sequence: CASSQTGNSNQPQHF. The CDR3 DNA sequence: TGTGCCAGCAGCCAGACAGGGAATAGCAATCAGCCCCAGCATTTT.

The V gene is TRBV5-4, the J gene TRBJ2-7, with 7 bases that match TRBD2. The CDR3 extends over 13 amino acids. From germline, CDR1 is SGHNT and CDR2 YYREEE (reference sequence). Trimming took 4 bases from V and 7 from J; bases not matched to a gene: 8. CDR3 loop: CASSQDGRWEQYF. The CDR3 DNA follows: TGTGCCAGCAGCCAGGACGGGAGGTGGGAGCAGTACTTC.

This clone occurred once. V gene TRBV2 combines with J gene TRBJ2-1; 7 positions match TRBD2. CDR3 length: 11 amino acids. Germline V lookup: CDR1 SNHLY, CDR2 FYNNEI. After removal of 6 bases from V and 14 bases from J, the junction contained 7 bases not matched to a gene. CDR3 coding DNA: TGTGCCAGCAGGACAGCGGGGTCTGAGTTCTTC. Translated, it gives CASRTAGSEFF.

The chain links TRBV7-2 to TRBJ2-1; 8 bases map to TRBD1. With 3 bases clipped from V and 4 bases from J, the junction kept 5 bases outside the gene matches. The CDR3 is 15 amino acids. From germline, CDR1 is SGHTA and CDR2 FQGNSA. As DNA, the CDR3 is TGTGCCAGCAGCTTTCAGGGGGCGCCTTACAATGAGCAGTTCTTC. Its translation: CASSFQGAPYNEQFF.

The V call is TRBV13, the J call TRBJ1-1; the match to TRBD1 covers 7 bases. This CDR3 spans 15 amino acids. Germline loops: CDR1 PRHDT, CDR2 FYEKMQ (reference sequence). V trimming: 1 base; J trimming: 5 bases; junction bases outside the gene matches: 7. In DNA, the CDR3 is TGTGCCAGCAGCTTAGCAGGACAGGTAATGACTGAAGCTTTCTTT. Residues: CASSLAGQVMTEAFF.

The genes are TRBV6-5 and TRBJ2-1; TRBD2 matches at 7 bases. The CDR3 has 15 amino acids. Germline CDR1 MNHEY, CDR2 SVGAGI. V lost 6 bases to trimming and J lost 1 base; unmatched junction nucleotides: 6. The CDR3 DNA reads TGTGCCAGCAGAACATCGGGGGGATCCTACAATGAGCAGTTCTTC. It codes for CASRTSGGSYNEQFF.

The rearrangement links TRBV6-1 to TRBJ2-7; no clear D. The V end lost 2 bases, the J end lost 1 base, and 9 bases lay between the germline ends. CDR3 length: 14 amino acids. Germline CDR1 and CDR2: MNHNS and SASEGT. The DNA for the CDR3 is TGTGCCAGCAGTGAATCATATCTATCCTACGAGCAGTACTTC. Protein sequence: CASSESYLSYEQYF.

The CDR3 bases are TGTGCCAGCAGTTTCGGGTCCTCCTACGAGCAGTACTTC. Its protein product is CASSFGSSYEQYF. The genes are TRBV12-3 or TRBV12-4 and TRBJ2-7; D is uncertain. Trimming cost V 3 bases and J 0 bases, with 6 bases left between them. This CDR3 region has 13 residues.

The chain is built from TRBV18 and TRBJ1-5; TRBD1 matches 7 bases. The CDR3 loop spans 15 amino acids. Per germline, CDR1 KGHSH and CDR2 LQKENI. Trimming removed 3 bases from V and 0 bases from J; junction bases left unmatched: 2. The CDR3 loop is CASSPGTVSNQPQHF. The CDR3 coding sequence is TGTGCCAGCTCACCCGGGACAGTTAGCAATCAGCCCCAGCATTTT. Supplemented by reference TRBV18 and TRBJ1-5, the full variable domain reads NAGVMQNPRHLVRRRGQEARLRCSPMKGHSHVYWYRQLPEEGLKFMVYLQKENIIDESGMPKERFSAEFPKEGPSILRIQQVVRGDSAAYFCASSPGTVSNQPQHFGDGTRLSIL.

J is TRBJ2-2 and V is TRBV7-9, with a possible D match to TRBD2 (6 bases). Germline V lookup: CDR1 SEHNR, CDR2 FQNEAQ (reference sequence). This CDR3 region has 15 residues. Deletions cut 5 bases from V and 7 bases from J, with 17 bases between. CDR3 sequence: CASSPPSGSGGELFF. The CDR3 bases are TGTGCCAGCAGCCCCCCGAGCGGGTCGGGCGGGGAGCTGTTTTTT.

In DNA form, the CDR3 reads TGTGCCAGCAGTTCACAGGGTGGGACTAATGAAAAACTGTTTTTT. Its protein is CASSSQGGTNEKLFF. The chain joins TRBV28 to TRBJ1-4; D may be TRBD1 (6 bases). V lost 4 bases and J 2 bases, leaving 11 bases between the germline ends. The germline V gene encodes CDR1 MDHEN and CDR2 SYDVKM. The CDR3 totals 15 residues.

The chain uses TRBV19 and TRBJ2-7; D gene uncertain. The V gene lost 1 base and the J gene lost 2 bases, with 9 bases spanning the gap. Looked up from germline, CDR1 is LNHDA and CDR2 is SQIVND (reference sequence). There are 14 residues in the CDR3. The CDR3 DNA follows: TGTGCCAGTAGTATAGTGGCAGGCCCCTACGAGCAGTACTTC. Translating gives CASSIVAGPYEQYF. Combining the CDR3 with reference TRBV19 and TRBJ2-7 gives the whole variable domain DGGITQSPKYLFRKEGQNVTLSCEQNLNHDAMYWYRQDPGQGLRLIYYSQIVNDFQKGDIAEGYSVSREKKESFPLTVTSAQKNPTAFYLCASSIVAGPYEQYFGPGTRLTVT.

This rearrangement joins TRBV6-4 to TRBJ1-2; maybe TRBD1 (5 bases). Germline V gene data show CDR1 as MRHNA and CDR2 as SNTAGT. CDR3 length: 15 amino acids. Trimming removed 0 bases at V and 7 bases at J, with 15 bases between. CDR3 sequence: CASSDSGRGAGGYTF. In nucleotides, the CDR3 is TGTGCCAGCAGTGACTCAGGGCGCGGGGCTGGTGGCTACACCTTC.